The 21 T cell receptor beta chains below all came from one sample that was sequenced in a study of cytomegalovirus exposure and HLA in healthy donors. A multiplex PCR was run with 60 Vbeta primers and 13 Jbeta primers. Sequenced by immunoSEQ multiplex PCR; TCRdb stores in-frame clones only, minus some. The sample holds approximately 170,000 clones, approximately 79% seen once. Sequenced sample: PBMCs. These receptors were taken from a male donor in good health and CMV-seronegative.

Points on this clone: One end of the junction is discordant with germline, which a read error may explain. The gene calls are TRBV30 and TRBJ1-4, with D tentatively TRBD1 (5 bases). The CDR3 is made up of 14 amino acids. The germline CDR1 and CDR2 sequences are GTSNPN and SVGIG (reference sequence). The DNA for the CDR3 is TGTGCCTGGCGTTCCCGACAGTCTAACGAAAAACTGTTTTTT. This sequence encodes CAWRSRQSNEKLFF.

The J gene is TRBJ2-7, the V gene TRBV9; 7 bases map to TRBD1. The V and J ends lost 3 bases and 2 bases, in that order; junction bases with no gene match: 5. The CDR3 has 14 residues. Germline CDR1 is SGDLS and CDR2 is YYNGEE. The CDR3 region has the DNA TGTGCCAGCAGCGCGGGACAGAGTACCTACGAGCAGTACTTC. Encoded protein: CASSAGQSTYEQYF. The complete variable domain, with remaining parts taken from reference TRBV9 and TRBJ2-7, reads DSGVTQTPKHLITATGQRVTLRCSPRSGDLSVYWYQQSLDQGLQFLIQYYNGEERAKGNILERFSAQQFPDLHSELNLSSLELGDSALYFCASSAGQSTYEQYFGPGTRLTVT.

V usage is TRBV6-5 and J usage is TRBJ2-1; TRBD2 might be the D (7 bases). The CDR3 extends over 16 amino acids. V lost 0 bases and J 5 bases, leaving 14 bases between the germline ends. From germline, CDR1 is MNHEY and CDR2 SVGAGI. CDR3 nucleotide sequence: TGTGCCAGCAGTTACTCCGGGGGGCCCGTCGACAATGAGCAGTTCTTC. This codes for CASSYSGGPVDNEQFF.

The chain combines TRBV7-2 with TRBJ1-5; D is unclear. The CDR3 consists of 13 residues. Trimming removed 2 bases at V and 7 bases at J, with 9 bases between. The germline gives CDR1 SGHTA, CDR2 FQGNSA. Here the CDR3 reads CASSLTSQQPQHF. The CDR3 nucleotides read TGTGCCAGCAGCTTAACATCCCAACAGCCCCAGCATTTT. Based on the CDR3 plus reference TRBV7-2 and TRBJ1-5, the full variable domain is GAGVSQSPSNKVTEKGKDVELRCDPISGHTALYWYRQSLGQGLEFLIYFQGNSAPDKSGLPSDRFSAERTGGSVSTLTIQRTQQEDSAVYLCASSLTSQQPQHFGDGTRLSIL.

The rearrangement uses TRBV18 and TRBJ1-1, with 9 bases aligning to TRBD1. J was trimmed by 3 bases and V by 2 bases; bases with no gene match: 7. This CDR3 has 16 residues. Germline V gives CDR1 KGHSH, CDR2 LQKENI. In DNA, the CDR3 is TGTGCCAGCTCACCAGGGGGGACAGGGAAGTACACTGAAGCTTTCTTT. Translating gives CASSPGGTGKYTEAFF.

V usage is TRBV5-1 and J usage is TRBJ1-6, with 7 positions matching TRBD1. There are 16 residues in the CDR3. V lost 3 bases, J lost 3 bases, and 6 bases stayed unmatched. The germline V gene encodes CDR1 SGHRS and CDR2 YFSETQ. Here the CDR3 DNA reads TGCGCCAGCAGCTCAAGGACAGGAGACTATAATTCACCCCTCCACTTT. Amino acids: CASSSRTGDYNSPLHF.

This clone has more than one count but fewer than ten. The chain couples TRBV2 to TRBJ2-2; 7 bases match TRBD1. CDR1 is SNHLY, CDR2 FYNNEI, per germline. This CDR3 spans 15 amino acids. With 8 bases clipped from V and 5 bases from J, the junction kept 11 bases outside the gene matches. The CDR3 region is CASETTGPGTGELFF. The DNA for the CDR3 is TGTGCCAGCGAGACGACAGGGCCGGGGACCGGGGAGCTGTTTTTT.

This clone was detected only once. V usage is TRBV5-4 and J usage is TRBJ2-3; possible D gene TRBD1, 5 bases. Germline-derived CDR1 and CDR2 are SGHNT and YYREEE (reference sequence). The CDR3 loop spans 13 amino acids. The germline V and J ends were trimmed by 4 bases and 3 bases, with 9 bases remaining between them. CDR3 in amino acids: CASSGRDTDTQYF. The CDR3 DNA reads TGTGCCAGCAGCGGCAGGGATACAGATACGCAGTATTTT.

The rearrangement links TRBV5-6 to TRBJ2-3; 16 positions agree with TRBD2. V shed 2 bases, J shed 10 bases, and the junction held 13 bases outside the gene matches. Looked up from germline, CDR1 is SGHDT and CDR2 is YYEEEE. The CDR3 has 18 amino acids. This CDR3 is CASSFSWGLAGGDQAQYF. The CDR3, as DNA: TGTGCCAGCAGCTTCTCTTGGGGACTAGCGGGGGGGGATCAGGCGCAGTATTTT.

This rearrangement joins TRBV7-8 to TRBJ2-7, with TRBD1 as a possible D gene (6 bases). With 4 bases removed from V and 1 base from J, the gap between germline ends came to 17 bases. Germline V CDR1 and CDR2: SGHVS, FQNEAQ. The CDR3 totals 16 residues. CDR3 in amino acids: CASSSGPGTSSYEQYF. The DNA of the CDR3 is TGTGCCAGCAGCTCAGGACCAGGGACATCTTCCTACGAGCAGTACTTC.

The chain links TRBV7-6 to TRBJ2-5; 10 nucleotides match TRBD2. The CDR3 contains 15 residues. Per the germline V gene, CDR1 is SGHVS and CDR2 is FNYEAQ. The ends lost 7 bases at V and 4 bases at J; junction bases unmatched: 9. CDR3 protein: CASTPSGSSGETQYF. CDR3 nucleotides: TGTGCCAGCACCCCTAGCGGGAGTAGCGGAGAGACCCAGTACTTC.

CDR3 protein: CASSRDSGPNSPLHF. CDR3 DNA sequence: TGTGCCAGCAGCCGGGACAGCGGGCCGAATTCACCCCTCCACTTT. The chain uses TRBV6-5 and TRBJ1-6, with 7 positions matching TRBD1. V was clipped by 6 bases and J by 7 bases; unmatched bases: 9. CDR1 MNHEY and CDR2 SVGAGI come from the germline V gene. The CDR3 has 15 amino acids.

This chain links TRBV19 with TRBJ2-2, with D possibly being TRBD2 (7 bases). The CDR3 covers 15 residues. V lost 4 bases and J lost 7, with 16 bases in between. The V gene's germline CDR1 is LNHDA and CDR2 SQIVND (reference sequence). The CDR3 nucleotides are TGTGCCAGTAGTACCTCAGGGGAGGGGAGCGGGGAGCTGTTTTTT. It codes for CASSTSGEGSGELFF.

The V gene is TRBV5-1, the J gene TRBJ1-6; D not resolved. Germline V lookup: CDR1 SGHRS, CDR2 YFSETQ. This CDR3 contains 16 residues. Deletions cut 0 bases from V and 0 bases from J, with 7 bases between. The DNA for the CDR3 is TGCGCCAGCAGCTTGGTGGCTAGCTCCTATAATTCACCCCTCCACTTT. Amino acids: CASSLVASSYNSPLHF.

This clone came up a few times. The V and J genes are TRBV11-2 and TRBJ1-2; no reliable D call. Trimming pared 5 bases from V and 3 bases from J, leaving 7 bases between. The CDR3 extends over 12 amino acids. Per germline, CDR1 SGHAT and CDR2 FQNNGV. CDR3 loop: CASSRGYYGYTF. The CDR3, as DNA: TGTGCCAGCAGCAGAGGATACTATGGCTACACCTTC.

The DNA of the CDR3 is TGCGCCAGCATTTCAGGGGGCTCTGGAAACACCATATATTTT. The encoded protein is CASISGGSGNTIYF. The chain links TRBV10-2 to TRBJ1-3; 7 positions match TRBD1. Trimming at V came to 7 bases and at J to 0 bases, leaving 3 bases not matched to a gene. There are 14 residues in the CDR3. CDR1 and CDR2 from the germline V gene are WSHSY and SAAADI.

The gene calls are TRBV28 and TRBJ2-7, with D perhaps matching TRBD1 (6 bases). The CDR3 has 14 residues. Germline V gene lookup returns CDR1 MDHEN and CDR2 SYDVKM. V lost 5 bases, J lost 4 bases, and 15 bases lay in between. The CDR3 loop reads CASSILQGWYEQYF. In DNA form, the CDR3 reads TGTGCCAGCAGTATCCTACAGGGTTGGTACGAGCAGTACTTC.

The rearrangement links TRBV4-1 to TRBJ2-7; 7 bases align to TRBD2. Germline assignment: CDR1 MGHRA and CDR2 YSYEKL. After removal of 3 bases from V and 7 bases from J, the junction contained 9 bases not matched to a gene. This CDR3 is 14 amino acids long. CDR3 residues: CASSHLFGGGEQYF. In nucleotides, the CDR3 is TGCGCCAGCAGCCACTTGTTTGGGGGAGGGGAGCAGTACTTC.

The count of this clone is one. V is TRBV10-2 and J is TRBJ2-5; the match to TRBD1 covers 9 bases. The CDR3 covers 16 residues. Germline lookup yields CDR1 WSHSY and CDR2 SAAADI. The V and J ends lost 5 bases and 4 bases, in that order; junction bases with no gene match: 11. The CDR3 spells CASSNRDREAGETQYF. DNA for the CDR3: TGCGCCAGCAGTAACCGGGACAGGGAAGCGGGAGAGACCCAGTACTTC.

The chain couples TRBV29-1 to TRBJ1-2; unclear D gene. The CDR3 sequence is 12 residues long. Trimming left V 8 bases short and J 5 bases short, with 15 bases between. From germline, CDR1 is SQVTM and CDR2 ANQGSEA. The CDR3 DNA sequence: TGCAGCTCCTCGGAGGGTGGTTATGGCTACACCTTC. The encoded protein is CSSSEGGYGYTF.

Within the sample, this clone is medium-sized. The rearrangement links TRBV19 to TRBJ1-1; possible D gene TRBD1, 5 bases. Trimming stripped 7 bases from V and 1 base from J, with 10 bases between. CDR1 and CDR2 from the germline V gene are LNHDA and SQIVND (reference sequence). This CDR3 has 13 residues. The CDR3 nucleotides read TGTGCCAGTAAGGACAATTCGAACACTGAAGCTTTCTTT. Amino acids: CASKDNSNTEAFF.